This entry lists 2 T cell receptor beta chains sequenced from one sample in a study of cytomegalovirus exposure and HLA in healthy donors. PCR was performed using 60 Vbeta and 13 Jbeta primers. Generated by immunoSEQ multiplex PCR, the TCRdb table keeps only in-frame clones and is missing some. The sample has about 99,000 clones; approximately 64% are singletons. Sequencing was performed on PBMCs. Receptors were obtained from a woman in her 50s in good health and CMV-seronegative.

The chain employs TRBV27 and TRBJ1-1; D may be TRBD1 (5 bases). Trimming took 9 bases from V and 5 from J, leaving 19 bases between them. CDR3 length equals 14 residues. The germline V gene has CDR1 MNHEY and CDR2 SMNVEV (reference sequence). The CDR3 DNA reads TGTGCCAGTGAGTCCCGGAAGGGGCGGACTGAAGCTTTCTTT. Amino acids: CASESRKGRTEAFF.

V and J are TRBV18 and TRBJ1-3; D ambiguous. Germline V gives CDR1 KGHSH, CDR2 LQKENI. V was trimmed by 0 bases and J by 0 bases, leaving 6 bases between them. CDR3 length: 15 residues. DNA for the CDR3: TGTGCCAGCTCACCACCGGGGAGCTCTGGAAACACCATATATTTT. As protein: CASSPPGSSGNTIYF. Filled out from reference TRBV18 and TRBJ1-3, the complete variable domain reads NAGVMQNPRHLVRRRGQEARLRCSPMKGHSHVYWYRQLPEEGLKFMVYLQKENIIDESGMPKERFSAEFPKEGPSILRIQQVVRGDSAAYFCASSPPGSSGNTIYFGEGSWLTVV.